These 32 T cell receptor beta chains were sequenced from one sample in a study of blood T cell repertoires in COVID-19. The repertoire was sequenced with immunoSEQ multiplex PCR; TCRdb's copy has only in-frame clones and lacks some. The sample lists just over 300,000 clones; around 87% were seen once. The source material was peripheral blood. Receptors originate from a man between 18 and 35 years old with active or convalescent COVID-19.

This clone was counted a few times. This sequence joins TRBV7-8 and TRBJ1-1; possible D gene TRBD1, 5 bases. The CDR3 totals 16 residues. The germline V gene encodes CDR1 SGHVS and CDR2 FQNEAQ. Between the trimmed V and J ends, which lost 2 bases and 3 bases, there was a span of 16 bases. The CDR3 DNA sequence: TGTGCCAGCAGCTTACTCCTGGACCGGGGGGACACTGAAGCTTTCTTT. Translating it yields CASSLLLDRGDTEAFF.

This sequence joins TRBV27 and TRBJ2-7, with D tentatively TRBD2 (5 bases). V lost 3 bases to trimming and J lost 3 bases, with 18 bases between them. CDR3 length: 16 amino acids. Germline loops: CDR1 MNHEY, CDR2 SMNVEV (reference sequence). CDR3 sequence: CASSFSRGGGFYEQYF. CDR3 nucleotides: TGTGCCAGCAGTTTTTCACGTGGTGGAGGATTCTACGAGCAGTACTTC.

The rearrangement uses TRBV27 and TRBJ2-7, with 7 bases aligning to TRBD1. J gave up 6 bases and V 1 base, and 6 bases lay outside the gene matches. Germline CDR1 MNHEY, CDR2 SMNVEV (reference sequence). The CDR3 loop spans 14 amino acids. The CDR3 is CASSLLGGSLEQYF. In nucleotides, the CDR3 is TGTGCCAGCAGTTTATTAGGGGGCTCCCTCGAGCAGTACTTC.

The J gene is TRBJ1-5, the V gene TRBV5-1; the D is unclear. This CDR3 comprises 15 residues. From germline, CDR1 is SGHRS and CDR2 YFSETQ. Trimming stripped 4 bases from V and 6 bases from J, with 17 bases between. This CDR3 is CASSHGSEVGQPQHF. The DNA for the CDR3 is TGCGCCAGCAGCCATGGATCAGAGGTCGGTCAGCCCCAGCATTTT.

This chain joins TRBV7-6 and TRBJ2-5, with 7 bases fitting TRBD1. Looked up from germline, CDR1 is SGHVS and CDR2 is FNYEAQ. This CDR3 spans 14 amino acids. V shed 5 bases, J shed 5 bases, and the junction held 8 bases outside the gene matches. As DNA, the CDR3 is TGTGCCAGCAGCCCGAGACAGGGTTCGGAGACCCAGTACTTC. Its translation is CASSPRQGSETQYF.

The V call is TRBV5-6, the J call TRBJ2-5; unclear D gene. Germline CDR1 SGHDT, CDR2 YYEEEE. V dropped 0 bases and J dropped 2 bases, with 5 bases sitting between them. The CDR3 totals 13 residues. The CDR3 sequence is CASSLASQETQYF. CDR3 sequence (DNA): TGTGCCAGCAGCTTGGCTAGTCAAGAGACCCAGTACTTC. The full variable domain, in which reference TRBV5-6 and TRBJ2-5 provide the parts outside the CDR3, is DAGVTQSPTHLIKTRGQQVTLRCSPKSGHDTVSWYQQALGQGPQFIFQYYEEEERQRGNFPDRFSGHQFPNYSSELNVNALLLGDSALYLCASSLASQETQYFGPGTRLLVL.

The rearrangement uses TRBV3-1 (or the pseudogene TRBV3-2) and TRBJ2-3, with D perhaps matching TRBD1 (6 bases). With 6 bases removed from V and 2 bases from J, the gap between germline ends came to 15 bases. Germline assignment: CDR1 LGHDT and CDR2 YNNKEL (reference sequence). The CDR3 sequence is 15 residues long. The CDR3 region is CASRLSQGSTDTQYF. The CDR3 DNA reads TGTGCCAGCAGACTAAGCCAGGGGTCCACAGATACGCAGTATTTT.

The chain joins TRBV7-8 to TRBJ2-7; D is undetermined. The CDR3 has 13 amino acids. Germline CDR1 and CDR2: SGHVS and FQNEAQ. Trimming shortened V by 1 base and J by 1 base, and 5 bases separated the two germline ends. The CDR3 is CASSLDYSYEQYF. CDR3 sequence (DNA): TGTGCCAGCAGCTTAGACTATTCCTACGAGCAGTACTTC.

The chain employs TRBV7-2 and TRBJ1-2; 9 bases align to TRBD1. V lost 5 bases and J lost 4; bases outside the gene matches: 5. This CDR3 is 14 amino acids long. Germline CDR1 reads SGHTA; CDR2 reads FQGNSA. Here the CDR3 reads CASSPDRGGYGYTF. CDR3 DNA: TGTGCCAGCAGCCCCGACAGGGGGGGCTATGGCTACACCTTC.

The chain is built from TRBV28 and TRBJ1-5; perhaps TRBD1 as D (6 bases). The CDR3 totals 15 residues. The germline V gene encodes CDR1 MDHEN and CDR2 SYDVKM. V was pared by 2 bases and J by 10 bases, with 18 bases between. The CDR3 DNA is TGTGCCAGCAGTTTAGAGATTGGGGGCGAGGGACCCCAGCATTTT. Amino acid sequence: CASSLEIGGEGPQHF.

The chain joins TRBV21-1 to TRBJ2-7; TRBD1 is the table's D call, not checked against the DNA. TRBV21-1 is a listed pseudogene. The CDR3 covers 15 residues. The CDR3 here is CASSSRDRDDYEQYF. As DNA, the CDR3 is TGTGCCAGCAGCTCCCGGGACAGGGATGATTACGAGCAGTACTTC.

This chain connects TRBV7-8 to TRBJ2-5; TRBD2 matches at 10 bases. V gave up 1 base and J gave up 2 bases; unmatched junction bases: 4. CDR1 and CDR2 from the germline V gene are SGHVS and FQNEAQ. The CDR3 consists of 16 residues. Here the CDR3 reads CASSLELLAGQETQYF. The CDR3 coding sequence is TGTGCCAGCAGCTTAGAGTTACTAGCGGGGCAAGAGACCCAGTACTTC.

The rearrangement joins TRBV7-9 to TRBJ2-7; unclear D gene. The V end lost 4 bases, the J end lost 4 bases, and 17 bases lay between the germline ends. The CDR3 is 15 residues long. Germline V gene lookup returns CDR1 SEHNR and CDR2 FQNEAQ (reference sequence). CDR3 sequence reads: CASSSPEQRPYEQYF. CDR3 bases: TGTGCCAGCAGCTCCCCCGAACAGAGACCTTACGAGCAGTACTTC.

The rearrangement joins TRBV11-2 to TRBJ2-7, with no clear D. CDR3 length equals 13 residues. Germline V lookup: CDR1 SGHAT, CDR2 FQNNGV. Trimming cost V 3 bases and J 1 base, with 7 bases left between them. CDR3 coding DNA: TGTGCCAGCAGCTTCTCGGGTTCCTACGAGCAGTACTTC. Encoded protein: CASSFSGSYEQYF.

Of note for this clone: One end of the junction varies from germline; a read error may be responsible. For the CDR3, the DNA is TGTGCTAGTAGGAAAGACAGGGAACAGCCCCAGCATTTT. Protein sequence: CASRKDREQPQHF. The chain carries TRBV19 and TRBJ1-5; the match to TRBD1 covers 7 bases. The CDR3 length is 13 residues. From germline, CDR1 is LNHDA and CDR2 SQIVND (reference sequence).

V usage is TRBV7-9 and J usage is TRBJ2-7, with 9 bases fitting TRBD1. From germline, CDR1 is SEHNR and CDR2 FQNEAQ (reference sequence). V gave up 2 bases and J gave up 2 bases; unmatched junction bases: 7. The CDR3 contains 16 residues. The CDR3 DNA reads TGTGCCAGCAGCTTACCACAGGGGGCTTTAGCCTACGAGCAGTACTTC. Residues: CASSLPQGALAYEQYF.

The rearrangement links TRBV7-6 to TRBJ2-7; TRBD2 matches 14 bases. Trimming cost V 4 bases and J 6 bases; bases outside gene matches: 8. Germline lookup yields CDR1 SGHVS and CDR2 FNYEAQ. The CDR3 is 16 residues long. CDR3 sequence reads: CASSYLGLAGGSEQYF. In nucleotides, the CDR3 is TGTGCCAGCAGCTACCTAGGACTAGCGGGAGGATCCGAGCAGTACTTC.

The chain employs TRBV19 and TRBJ1-1; D gene unclear. Germline CDR1 LNHDA, CDR2 SQIVND (reference sequence). The CDR3 is 12 residues long. Trimming shortened V by 11 bases and J by 1 base, and 11 bases separated the two germline ends. The CDR3 loop is CAPPGGNTEAFF. Written as DNA, the CDR3 is TGTGCCCCGCCCGGAGGGAACACTGAAGCTTTCTTT.

The chain employs TRBV21-1 and TRBJ2-5; TRBD1 is taken as the D call from the table, unchecked against the DNA. TRBV21-1 is an annotated pseudogene. The CDR3 runs 17 residues. The CDR3 nucleotides are TGTGCCAGCAGCATGACTTTGAAGACAGGAGCACAAGAGACCCAGTACTTC. It is translated as CASSMTLKTGAQETQYF.

This sequence joins TRBV15 and TRBJ2-1, with TRBD2 matching over 8 bases. Germline V lookup: CDR1 LNHNV, CDR2 YYDKDF (reference sequence). After removal of 1 base from V and 2 bases from J, the junction contained 4 bases not matched to a gene. The CDR3 extends over 16 amino acids. CDR3 DNA: TGTGCCACCAGCAGAGCGGGACTAGTGACCTACAATGAGCAGTTCTTC. Translating it yields CATSRAGLVTYNEQFF.

V gene TRBV11-2 combines with J gene TRBJ2-3; possible D gene TRBD2, 5 bases. The CDR3 is made up of 14 amino acids. Trimming took 2 bases from V and 1 from J, leaving 7 bases between them. Germline CDR1 is SGHAT and CDR2 is FQNNGV. The CDR3 is CASSLTAGTDTQYF. The CDR3 DNA reads TGTGCCAGCAGCTTAACAGCGGGCACAGATACGCAGTATTTT.

This clone was counted a few times. The rearrangement links TRBV7-6 to TRBJ2-3; no firm D call. Germline V gene data show CDR1 as SGHVS and CDR2 as FNYEAQ. Trimming left V 1 base short and J 3 bases short, with 5 bases between. The CDR3 sequence is 13 residues long. This CDR3 reads CASSLVQTDTQYF. The CDR3 coding sequence is TGTGCCAGCAGCTTAGTACAAACAGATACGCAGTATTTT.

The chain has TRBV5-6 and TRBJ1-1; 8 positions agree with TRBD1. Germline V lookup: CDR1 SGHDT, CDR2 YYEEEE. The CDR3 has 12 amino acids. The trim removed 0 bases at V and 8 bases at J, leaving 0 bases unmatched. In nucleotides, the CDR3 is TGTGCCAGCAGCTTGGGGGACAGGGAAGCTTTCTTT. Protein sequence: CASSLGDREAFF. Variable domain in full (rest from reference TRBV5-6 and TRBJ1-1): DAGVTQSPTHLIKTRGQQVTLRCSPKSGHDTVSWYQQALGQGPQFIFQYYEEEERQRGNFPDRFSGHQFPNYSSELNVNALLLGDSALYLCASSLGDREAFFGQGTRLTVV.

The rearrangement uses TRBV29-1 and TRBJ1-1; no reliable D call. Trimming took 8 bases from V and 1 from J, leaving 11 bases between them. Germline-derived CDR1 and CDR2 are SQVTM and ANQGSEA. The CDR3 has 12 amino acids. The CDR3 bases are TGCAGCACCCGGTTTTCGAACACTGAAGCTTTCTTT. It encodes CSTRFSNTEAFF.

V gene TRBV6-5 combines with J gene TRBJ2-1; 12 positions match TRBD1. This CDR3 comprises 14 residues. CDR1 and CDR2 from the germline V gene are MNHEY and SVGAGI. The trim removed 8 bases at V and 6 bases at J, leaving 5 bases unmatched. The CDR3 DNA reads TGTGCCAGCCGACGGGACAGGGGGCTCAATGAGCAGTTCTTC. It encodes CASRRDRGLNEQFF.

The chain carries TRBV15 and TRBJ1-2; 8 nucleotides align to TRBD1. The V gene end was trimmed by 4 bases and the J gene end by 8 bases; junction bases not matched to a gene: 6. Germline values: CDR1 LNHNV, CDR2 YYDKDF (reference sequence). The CDR3 is made up of 13 amino acids. Here the CDR3 reads CATSTDRGRGYTF. CDR3 bases: TGTGCCACCAGCACCGACAGGGGACGAGGCTACACCTTC.

The genes are TRBV18 and TRBJ2-7, with D perhaps matching TRBD1 (5 bases). CDR1 and CDR2 from the germline V gene are KGHSH and LQKENI. Trimming stripped 2 bases from V and 3 bases from J, with 11 bases between. CDR3 length equals 14 residues. In nucleotides, the CDR3 is TGTGCCAGCTCACCATACGGGCAGGGCTACGAGCAGTACTTC. Protein: CASSPYGQGYEQYF.

V and J are TRBV5-1 and TRBJ1-1; D perhaps matches TRBD1 (6 bases). V was clipped by 4 bases and J by 1 base, with 11 bases between them. CDR3 length: 14 residues. In germline, CDR1 is SGHRS, CDR2 YFSETQ. The chain's CDR3 is CASSPQTGNTEAFF. In DNA, the CDR3 is TGCGCCAGCAGCCCCCAGACAGGGAACACTGAAGCTTTCTTT.

The rearrangement uses TRBV15 and TRBJ1-2; D perhaps matches TRBD1 (5 bases). CDR1 is LNHNV, CDR2 YYDKDF, per germline (reference sequence). V dropped 0 bases and J dropped 4 bases, with 15 bases sitting between them. The CDR3 consists of 16 residues. The CDR3 DNA follows: TGTGCCACCAGCAGAGATAGGTTAGACAGCTCCTATGGCTACACCTTC. Its translation is CATSRDRLDSSYGYTF.

This clone has a single count. The chain has TRBV28 and TRBJ1-2; D unclear. V was trimmed by 6 bases and J by 4 bases, leaving 12 bases between them. CDR3 length: 13 amino acids. Germline assignment: CDR1 MDHEN and CDR2 SYDVKM. The CDR3 is CASSLDSPYGYTF. DNA for the CDR3: TGTGCCAGCAGCCTAGACTCCCCCTATGGCTACACCTTC.

V gene TRBV5-4 combines with J gene TRBJ1-3; no firm D call. This CDR3 has 15 residues. Deletions cut 0 bases from V and 0 bases from J, with 7 bases between. Germline V gene sequence: CDR1 SGHNT, CDR2 YYREEE (reference sequence). In nucleotides, the CDR3 is TGTGCCAGCAGCTTGGATCTCAGCTCTGGAAACACCATATATTTT. Its protein product is CASSLDLSSGNTIYF.

The J gene is TRBJ1-6, the V gene TRBV4-2; maybe TRBD1 (5 bases). Germline V gene sequence: CDR1 LGHNA, CDR2 YNFKEQ. V lost 2 bases and J lost 5, with 13 bases in between. The CDR3 extends over 16 amino acids. CDR3 in amino acids: CASSQLYGTNNSPLHF. The DNA for the CDR3 is TGTGCCAGCAGCCAATTGTACGGGACTAATAATTCACCCCTCCACTTT.